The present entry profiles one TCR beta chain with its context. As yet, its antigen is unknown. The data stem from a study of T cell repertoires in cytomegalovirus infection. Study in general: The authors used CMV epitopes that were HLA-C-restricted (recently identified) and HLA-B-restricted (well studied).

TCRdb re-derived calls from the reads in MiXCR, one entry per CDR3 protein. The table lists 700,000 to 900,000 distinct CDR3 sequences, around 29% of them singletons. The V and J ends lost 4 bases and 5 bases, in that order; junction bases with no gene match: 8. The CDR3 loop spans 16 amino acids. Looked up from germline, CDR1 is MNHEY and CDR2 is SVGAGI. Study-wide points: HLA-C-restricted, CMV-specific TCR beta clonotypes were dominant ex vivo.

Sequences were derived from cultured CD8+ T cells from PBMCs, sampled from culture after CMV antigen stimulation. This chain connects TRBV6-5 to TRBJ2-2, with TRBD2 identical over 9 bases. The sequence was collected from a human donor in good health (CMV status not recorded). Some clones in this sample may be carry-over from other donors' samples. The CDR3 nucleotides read TGTGCCAGCAGTTCTTTTGCGGGGGGGCTTACCGGGGAGCTGTTTTTT. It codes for CASSSFAGGLTGELFF.